One and the same sample provided the 23 T cell receptor beta chains below, sequenced in a study of cytomegalovirus exposure and HLA in healthy donors. 13 Jbeta primers and 60 Vbeta primers were used for the PCR. Assay used: immunoSEQ multiplex PCR; TCRdb lists only in-frame clones, some missing. The table has about 110,000 clones, 75% seen once. Input material: PBMCs. The receptor set was obtained from a man in his forties in good health and CMV-seronegative.

Comment on this clone: The sample has other DNA sequences that encode this CDR3 too. The chain uses TRBV18 and TRBJ1-1; possible D gene TRBD1, 6 bases. Trimming left V 4 bases short and J 1 base short, with 7 bases between. CDR3 length: 13 residues. CDR1 KGHSH and CDR2 LQKENI come from the germline V gene. CDR3 amino acids: CASSLDRNTEAFF. The CDR3 nucleotides are TGTGCCAGCTCACTGGACAGGAACACTGAAGCTTTCTTT. The full variable domain, completed using reference TRBV18 and TRBJ1-1, is NAGVMQNPRHLVRRRGQEARLRCSPMKGHSHVYWYRQLPEEGLKFMVYLQKENIIDESGMPKERFSAEFPKEGPSILRIQQVVRGDSAAYFCASSLDRNTEAFFGQGTRLTVV.

This CDR3 reads CASRKESTSYNEQFF. CDR3 in DNA: TGTGCCAGCAGGAAGGAGAGTACTTCGTACAATGAGCAGTTCTTC. This chain joins TRBV2 and TRBJ2-1; D gene uncertain. V was pared by 6 bases and J by 4 bases, with 16 bases between. Germline V gene data show CDR1 as SNHLY and CDR2 as FYNNEI. The CDR3 is 15 residues long.

The chain employs TRBV7-2 and TRBJ2-5; D not resolved. V shed 1 base and J shed 5 bases, with 8 bases lying between them. This CDR3 has 13 amino acids. Germline CDR1 SGHTA, CDR2 FQGNSA. The CDR3 DNA is TGTGCCAGCAGCTTAGACGCCGGGGAGACCCAGTACTTC. It yields the protein CASSLDAGETQYF.

This clone was found once. The chain employs TRBV15 and TRBJ1-4; D unresolved. CDR3 length: 14 residues. Trimming shortened V by 1 base and J by 6 bases, and 9 bases separated the two germline ends. From germline, CDR1 is LNHNV and CDR2 YYDKDF (reference sequence). The CDR3 here is CATSRAGPDEKLFF. CDR3 nucleotide sequence: TGTGCCACCAGCAGAGCTGGGCCCGATGAAAAACTGTTTTTT.

This clone was picked up a small number of times. The chain uses TRBV11-2 and TRBJ2-5, with 9 bases fitting TRBD2. Germline loops: CDR1 SGHAT, CDR2 FQNNGV. The CDR3 has 14 amino acids. The trim removed 5 bases at V and 5 bases at J, leaving 6 bases unmatched. In DNA form, the CDR3 reads TGTGCCAGCAGCCTCGGGACTAGCCGGGAGACCCAGTACTTC. Amino acid sequence: CASSLGTSRETQYF.

The V gene is TRBV5-1, the J gene TRBJ2-5; tentative D call: TRBD2 (6 bases). V was trimmed by 3 bases and J by 4 bases, leaving 16 bases between them. Germline CDR1 and CDR2: SGHRS and YFSETQ. The CDR3 consists of 15 residues. The CDR3 protein is CASSSGGIIRETQYF. In nucleotides, the CDR3 is TGCGCCAGCAGCTCTGGAGGGATTATCCGAGAGACCCAGTACTTC.

As for this clone: Compared with germline, one end of the junction differs, possibly owing to a read error. The chain has TRBV7-9 and TRBJ1-2; possible D gene TRBD1, 6 bases. Per the germline V gene, CDR1 is SEHNR and CDR2 is FQNEAQ (reference sequence). CDR3 length: 18 amino acids. CDR3 region: CSSSSPRQATRINYGYTF. The CDR3 DNA sequence: TGTTCCAGCAGCTCCCCCCGACAGGCGACGAGAATTAACTATGGCTACACCTTC.

The chain is built from TRBV20-1 and TRBJ2-7; D may be TRBD2 (5 bases). Germline V gene lookup returns CDR1 DFQATT and CDR2 SNEGSKA (reference sequence). V was shortened by 3 bases and J by 3 bases, with 6 bases between the two germline ends. The CDR3 length is 11 residues. Here the CDR3 DNA reads TGCAGTGCTAGGGACTTCTACGAGCAGTACTTC. Amino acids: CSARDFYEQYF.

This chain uses TRBV4-1 with TRBJ1-2; D ambiguous. The ends were cut back, 1 base at V and 8 bases at J, with 11 bases in the middle. Germline lookup yields CDR1 MGHRA and CDR2 YSYEKL. This CDR3 is built from 13 residues. The CDR3 sequence is CASSQVAVEGYTF. Written as DNA, the CDR3 is TGCGCCAGCAGCCAAGTCGCGGTAGAAGGCTACACCTTC.

V usage is TRBV18 and J usage is TRBJ1-1; 7 nucleotides agree with TRBD1. Germline lookup yields CDR1 KGHSH and CDR2 LQKENI. V shed 3 bases and J 8 bases; nucleotides not matched to a gene: 3. This CDR3 is built from 12 residues. CDR3 sequence reads: CASSPTGMEAFF. The CDR3 DNA reads as TGTGCCAGCTCACCGACAGGGATGGAAGCTTTCTTT.

This sequence joins TRBV5-5 and TRBJ1-2; maybe TRBD1 (6 bases). The CDR3 sequence is 14 residues long. In germline, CDR1 is SGHKS, CDR2 YYEKEE (reference sequence). The V end lost 2 bases, the J end lost 2 bases, and 10 bases lay between the germline ends. CDR3 nucleotide sequence: TGTGCCAGCAGCTTCGCAGGGGAAAACTATGGCTACACCTTC. Residues: CASSFAGENYGYTF.

The chain links TRBV18 to TRBJ2-1; 8 bases line up with TRBD2. The germline gives CDR1 KGHSH, CDR2 LQKENI. This CDR3 is built from 18 residues. The V gene end was trimmed by 3 bases and the J gene end by 10 bases; junction bases not matched to a gene: 20. The CDR3 DNA reads as TGTGCCAGCTCACCTGCTCCCTCCGCGCGGGGGGCAGGGAGCGAGCAGTTCTTC. Its translation is CASSPAPSARGAGSEQFF.

The gene calls are TRBV9 and TRBJ2-5; D unclear. The DNA matches TRBJ2-7 better at its end, which makes the J call doubtful. CDR1 and CDR2 (germline): SGDLS, YYNGEE. The CDR3 is 11 amino acids. The CDR3 region has the DNA TGTGCCAGCAGCGGAAGTTACGAGCAGTACTTC. It specifies CASSGSYEQYF.

In DNA, the CDR3 is TGCGCCAGCAGCCAAGAAGCGGGGGTTTTTTTTGGTACCGGGGAGCTGTTTTTT. This gives the protein CASSQEAGVFFGTGELFF. This chain uses TRBV4-1 with TRBJ2-2; the match to TRBD2 covers 8 bases. The ends lost 0 bases at V and 5 bases at J; junction bases unmatched: 11. CDR3 size: 18 residues. The germline gives CDR1 MGHRA, CDR2 YSYEKL.

The V call is TRBV15, the J call TRBJ2-7; TRBD1 agrees at 11 bases. CDR3 length equals 14 residues. With 5 bases clipped from V and 2 bases from J, the junction kept 2 bases outside the gene matches. Germline-derived CDR1 and CDR2 are LNHNV and YYDKDF (reference sequence). CDR3 sequence reads: CATSGTGGPYEQYF. In DNA form, the CDR3 reads TGTGCCACCAGCGGGACAGGGGGACCCTACGAGCAGTACTTC.

This clone was counted only a few times. The chain is built from TRBV2 and TRBJ2-5; TRBD1 matches 9 bases. Germline V gives CDR1 SNHLY, CDR2 FYNNEI. The length of the CDR3 is 15 residues. The V segment lost 6 bases and the J segment 5 bases; nucleotides outside the gene matches: 10. For the CDR3, the DNA is TGTGCCAGCAGCGTACAGGGACAGGGAGATGAGACCCAGTACTTC. It specifies CASSVQGQGDETQYF.

In its sample, this clone was seen a few times. The chain carries TRBV2 and TRBJ1-1, with TRBD1 matching 8 bases. Germline-derived CDR1 and CDR2 are SNHLY and FYNNEI. V trimming: 11 bases; J trimming: 4 bases; junction bases outside the gene matches: 12. The CDR3 length is 14 residues. CDR3 bases: TGTGCCTGCCGGATCGGGACAGGTGTCACTGAAGCTTTCTTT. It codes for CACRIGTGVTEAFF.

CDR3 loop: CASGTTGLEQYF. The CDR3 nucleotides are TGTGCTAGTGGCACTACAGGGCTCGAGCAGTACTTC. This sequence joins TRBV12-5 and TRBJ2-7; perhaps TRBD1 as D (6 bases). The CDR3 is 12 residues long. Germline V gene lookup returns CDR1 LGHNT and CDR2 FRNRAP. V was clipped by 6 bases and J by 6 bases, with 12 bases between them.

The rearrangement joins TRBV18 to TRBJ2-5; possible D gene TRBD2, 5 bases. The CDR3 loop spans 14 amino acids. Per the germline V gene, CDR1 is KGHSH and CDR2 is LQKENI. Trimming pared 2 bases from V and 4 bases from J, leaving 11 bases between. The CDR3 loop reads CASSPERARETQYF. As DNA, the CDR3 is TGTGCCAGCTCACCAGAGAGGGCGCGAGAGACCCAGTACTTC.

The chain has TRBV5-6 and TRBJ2-3, with TRBD1 as a possible D gene (5 bases). Germline loops: CDR1 SGHDT, CDR2 YYEEEE. This CDR3 has 15 amino acids. The V end lost 4 bases, the J end lost 12 bases, and 24 bases lay between the germline ends. CDR3 DNA: TGTGCCAGCAGCCTACCAGATTACGAGGACAAGAGTCAGTATTTT. It yields the protein CASSLPDYEDKSQYF.

A few counts support this clone. V and J are TRBV6-5 and TRBJ1-4; perhaps TRBD1 as D (5 bases). There are 14 residues in the CDR3. Per germline, CDR1 MNHEY and CDR2 SVGAGI. V was clipped by 8 bases and J by 0 bases, with 10 bases between them. Here the CDR3 reads CASGTAATNEKLFF. CDR3 sequence (DNA): TGTGCCAGCGGGACTGCTGCAACTAATGAAAAACTGTTTTTT.

The sample holds one count of this clone. The CDR3 reads CASSGGSAGELFF. The CDR3 DNA sequence: TGTGCCAGCAGCGGCGGGTCCGCCGGGGAGCTGTTTTTT. This chain uses TRBV9 with TRBJ2-2, with TRBD2 as a possible D gene (5 bases). Deletions cut 3 bases from V and 6 bases from J, with 9 bases between. The CDR3 length is 13 residues. CDR1 SGDLS and CDR2 YYNGEE come from the germline V gene.

The count of this clone is one. The chain carries TRBV29-1 and TRBJ2-3; perhaps TRBD2 as D (5 bases). With 6 bases removed from V and 1 base from J, the gap between germline ends came to 11 bases. The CDR3 runs to 13 residues. Per the germline V gene, CDR1 is SQVTM and CDR2 is ANQGSEA. The CDR3 loop reads CSVEAGGTDTQYF. The CDR3 DNA sequence: TGCAGCGTCGAGGCCGGGGGCACAGATACGCAGTATTTT.